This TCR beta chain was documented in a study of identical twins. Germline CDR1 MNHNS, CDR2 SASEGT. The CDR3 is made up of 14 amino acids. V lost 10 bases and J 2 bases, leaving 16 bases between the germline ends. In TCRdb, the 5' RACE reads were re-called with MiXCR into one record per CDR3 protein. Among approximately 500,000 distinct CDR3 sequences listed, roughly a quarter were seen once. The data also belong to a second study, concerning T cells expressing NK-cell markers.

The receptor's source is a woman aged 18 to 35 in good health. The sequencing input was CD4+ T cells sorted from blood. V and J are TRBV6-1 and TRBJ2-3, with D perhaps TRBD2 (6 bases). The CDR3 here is CATPGLSSTDTQYF. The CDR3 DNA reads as TGTGCCACCCCGGGACTTTCATCCACAGATACGCAGTATTTT.